The subject of this entry is one TCR beta chain. This sample was included in a study of T cell changes during pregnancy in multiple sclerosis. The repertoire was sequenced with immunoSEQ multiplex PCR; TCRdb's copy has only in-frame clones and lacks some. The sample consists of tens of thousands of clones, 91% of them appearing once. This clonotype was obtained from a female donor in good health, enrolled as a control in a pregnancy study. The sequenced sample was CD4+ T cells from peripheral blood mononuclear cells, obtained in the third trimester of pregnancy.

The CDR3 reads CASSPFAGSNTEAFF. The CDR3 nucleotides read TGTGCCAGCTCACCATTCGCGGGTTCGAACACTGAAGCTTTCTTT. The genes are TRBV18 and TRBJ1-1; D is unresolved. Trimming stripped 2 bases from V and 1 base from J, with 11 bases between. CDR3 length equals 15 residues. Germline lookup yields CDR1 KGHSH and CDR2 LQKENI.